This TCR beta chain originates from a study of blood T cell repertoires in COVID-19. Germline V lookup: CDR1 LGHDT, CDR2 YNNKEL (reference sequence). The length of the CDR3 is 16 residues. V was cut by 0 bases and J by 0 bases, with 12 bases left in between. Sequenced by immunoSEQ multiplex PCR; TCRdb stores in-frame clones only, minus some. The table lists approximately 100,000 clones, roughly 85% of them singletons. This sequence originates from a woman aged 50 to 60 who had recovered from COVID-19. The material sequenced was PBMCs or T cells enriched from blood (not recorded which). The rearrangement links TRBV3-1 (or the pseudogene TRBV3-2) to TRBJ2-7, with D perhaps TRBD1 (6 bases). Here the CDR3 reads CASSQEWDTNSYEQYF. The CDR3 nucleotides read TGTGCCAGCAGCCAAGAGTGGGACACCAACTCCTACGAGCAGTACTTC.